Below are 10 T cell receptor beta chains sequenced from a single sample in a study of Graves' ophthalmopathy and Graves' hyperthyroidism. Scientists amplified the TCR beta CDR3 regions from RNA transcripts. HTBI-primed first-round RT-PCR preceded second-round multiplex PCR. TCRdb itself ran the multiplex PCR reads through MiXCR, one entry per CDR3 protein. The sample includes 300,000 to 350,000 distinct CDR3 sequences, roughly 17% seen only once; the top ten take 12%. Sequenced material: peripheral blood. Receptors originate from an adult man with Graves' ophthalmopathy.

This chain joins TRBV20-1 and TRBJ1-2, with D unclear. CDR3 size: 16 residues. V gave up 1 base and J gave up 2 bases, with 17 bases separating them. Germline CDR1 reads DFQATT; CDR2 reads SNEGSKA (reference sequence). DNA of the CDR3: TGCAGTGCTAGAGCCCCTGTTGGTGGGGTGAACTATGGCTACACCTTC. Residues: CSARAPVGGVNYGYTF.

This clonotype occurred a few times. A junction end diverges from the germline sequence, so it may reflect a read error. The chain couples TRBV6-1 to TRBJ1-1; possibly TRBD1 for D (6 bases). From germline, CDR1 is MNHNS and CDR2 SASEGT. This CDR3 contains 15 residues. In DNA form, the CDR3 reads TGTGGCAGCAGTAGGCCGGGACAAGTGAACACTGAAGCTTTCTTT. This codes for CGSSRPGQVNTEAFF.

This clonotype was counted ten times or more. The chain is built from TRBV11-2 and TRBJ1-1; 12 nucleotides agree with TRBD1. CDR1 SGHAT and CDR2 FQNNGV come from the germline V gene. V trimming: 5 bases; J trimming: 4 bases; junction bases outside the gene matches: 8. The CDR3 extends over 16 amino acids. In nucleotides, the CDR3 is TGTGCCAGCAGCCAGGGGGGGACAGGGGGCCGCACTGAAGCTTTCTTT. This sequence encodes CASSQGGTGGRTEAFF.

This chain's CDR3 is CASRGRDRKNATF. The CDR3 DNA sequence: TGTGCCAGCAGAGGGCGGGACAGAAAAAATGCCACCTTC. This chain connects TRBV12-3 or TRBV12-4 to TRBJ1-2, with TRBD1 matching over 7 bases. This CDR3 comprises 13 residues. After removal of 6 bases from V and 13 bases from J, the junction contained 14 bases not matched to a gene.

This clonotype came up many times. The chain carries TRBV30 and TRBJ2-7; a weak D match, TRBD1 (7 bases). Germline values: CDR1 GTSNPN, CDR2 SVGIG (reference sequence). The CDR3 is 14 amino acids. The germline V and J ends were trimmed by 0 bases and 5 bases, with 14 bases remaining between them. The CDR3 spells CAWSVEGARHEQYF. In DNA, the CDR3 is TGTGCCTGGAGTGTGGAGGGGGCGCGCCACGAGCAGTACTTC.

The table lists this clonotype with many counts. The chain carries TRBV12-3 or TRBV12-4 and TRBJ1-2, with D tentatively TRBD1 (6 bases). The CDR3 spans 12 residues. V was cut by 6 bases and J by 8 bases, with 13 bases left in between. For the CDR3, the DNA is TGTGCCAGCAGGACAGGTACGCGCGGCTACACCTTC. Translated, it gives CASRTGTRGYTF.

This clonotype was detected ten times or more. J is TRBJ2-7 and V is TRBV20-1, with TRBD2 identical over 10 bases. The CDR3 totals 13 residues. V shed 4 bases, J shed 2 bases, and the junction held 2 bases outside the gene matches. In germline, CDR1 is DFQATT, CDR2 SNEGSKA (reference sequence). Here the CDR3 DNA reads TGCAGTGCTACTAGCGGGGGAACCTACGAGCAGTACTTC. It encodes CSATSGGTYEQYF.

Ten or more counts support this clonotype. J is TRBJ2-7 and V is TRBV6-2 or TRBV6-3; D is unclear. Trimming removed 1 base at V and 5 bases at J, with 15 bases between. The germline V gene has CDR1 MNHEY and CDR2 SVGEGT. The CDR3 runs 15 residues. The CDR3: CASSYYRQRSDEQYF. The DNA of the CDR3 is TGTGCCAGCAGTTACTATCGGCAGCGAAGTGACGAGCAGTACTTC.

The table lists this clonotype with many counts. The genes are TRBV7-2 and TRBJ2-5; TRBD2 agrees at 9 bases. The CDR3 extends over 17 amino acids. Trimming cost V 5 bases and J 2 bases; bases outside gene matches: 12. CDR1 SGHTA and CDR2 FQGNSA come from the germline V gene. CDR3 nucleotide sequence: TGTGCCAGCAGCCGGATGTTAACGAGCGGGGGGCAAGAGACCCAGTACTTC. Translating it yields CASSRMLTSGGQETQYF.

This clonotype was recorded at least ten times. The V call is TRBV12-3 or TRBV12-4, the J call TRBJ2-4, with D tentatively TRBD2 (5 bases). V lost 3 bases and J 0 bases, leaving 9 bases between the germline ends. The CDR3 is 15 amino acids. The CDR3 DNA follows: TGTGCCAGCAGTTTCCTCGGACTAGCCAAAAACATTCAGTACTTC. Encoded protein: CASSFLGLAKNIQYF.